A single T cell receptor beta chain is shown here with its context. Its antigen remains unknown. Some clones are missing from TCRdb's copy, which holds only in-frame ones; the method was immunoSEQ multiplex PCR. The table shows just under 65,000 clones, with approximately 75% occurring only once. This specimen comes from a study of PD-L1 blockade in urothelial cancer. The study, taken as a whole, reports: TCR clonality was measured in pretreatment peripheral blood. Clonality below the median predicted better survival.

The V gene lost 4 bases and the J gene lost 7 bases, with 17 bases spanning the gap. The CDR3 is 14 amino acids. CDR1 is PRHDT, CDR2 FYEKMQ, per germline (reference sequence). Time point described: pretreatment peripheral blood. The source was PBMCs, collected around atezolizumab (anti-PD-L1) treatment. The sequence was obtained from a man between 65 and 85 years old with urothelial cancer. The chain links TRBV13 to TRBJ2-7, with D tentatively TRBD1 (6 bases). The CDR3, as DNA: TGTGCCAGCAGCTCGGACAGTTCCATGGGGGAGCAGTACTTC. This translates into CASSSDSSMGEQYF.